The text below deals with one T cell receptor beta chain. The antigen remains undetermined. The CDR3 is 14 residues long. V was shortened by 2 bases and J by 8 bases, with 13 bases between the two germline ends. Per the germline V gene, CDR1 is SGHVS and CDR2 is FQNEAQ. The sample originates from a study of blood T cells in healthy people across ages. The study, taken as a whole, reports: Older age coincided with a roughly linear decline in TCR beta diversity per million T cells.

Then a second PCR, running about 6 to 12 cycles, was carried out with a sample-barcoded 5' primer and a J-beta primer mix. TCRdb used MiXCR to reprocess the 5' RACE reads, holding one entry per CDR3 protein. The top ten clones hold approximately 2.1% of a sample with roughly 2 million distinct CDR3 sequences, roughly 49% of them seen once. The material sequenced was blood. The chain is built from TRBV7-8 and TRBJ2-1, with D possibly TRBD2 on 6 matching bases. This receptor was obtained from a woman aged 35 to 49 in good health. The CDR3: CASSLLLTSHEQFF. The DNA of the CDR3 is TGTGCCAGCAGCTTATTACTCACTAGCCATGAGCAGTTCTTC.